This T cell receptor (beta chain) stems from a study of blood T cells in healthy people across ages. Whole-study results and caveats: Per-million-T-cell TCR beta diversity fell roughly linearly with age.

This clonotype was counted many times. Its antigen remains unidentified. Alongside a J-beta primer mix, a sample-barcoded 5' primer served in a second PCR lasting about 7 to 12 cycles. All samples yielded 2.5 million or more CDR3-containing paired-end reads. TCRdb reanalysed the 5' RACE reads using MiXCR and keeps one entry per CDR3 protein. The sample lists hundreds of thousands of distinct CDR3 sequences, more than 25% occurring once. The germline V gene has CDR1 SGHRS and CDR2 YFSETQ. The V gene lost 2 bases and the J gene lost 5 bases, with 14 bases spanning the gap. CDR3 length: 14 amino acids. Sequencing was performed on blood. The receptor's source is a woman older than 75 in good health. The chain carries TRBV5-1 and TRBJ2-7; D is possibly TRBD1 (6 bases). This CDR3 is CASSLPRDIDEQYF. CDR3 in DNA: TGCGCCAGCAGCTTACCCCGGGACATCGACGAGCAGTACTTC. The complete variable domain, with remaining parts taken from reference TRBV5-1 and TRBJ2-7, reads KAGVTQTPRYLIKTRGQQVTLSCSPISGHRSVSWYQQTPGQGLQFLFEYFSETQRNKGNFPGRFSGRQFSNSRSEMNVSTLELGDSALYLCASSLPRDIDEQYFGPGTRLTVT.